The source of this T cell receptor (beta chain) is a study of tumor-infiltrating lymphocytes in primary liver carcinoma. Study context: Measuring roughly 4.2 to 11 cm across, the tumors were staged as T1-T3 N0M0.

The CDR3 is made up of 14 amino acids. Trimming removed 4 bases from V and 3 bases from J; junction bases left unmatched: 6. In germline, CDR1 is MNHEY, CDR2 SVGAGI. Blood RNA originated from unsorted whole blood, with germline DNA additionally extracted. Reverse transcription of roughly 0.45 ug total RNA with a constant-region primer produced TCR beta cDNA. Employing slightly modified ARM-PCR, three nested multiplex PCR rounds were run, and these gave rise to the TCR beta libraries. TRBV1-TRBV30 forward primers paired with a C-beta reverse primer drove the first two PCR rounds, roughly 10 cycles each. TCRdb recomputed calls from the multiplex PCR reads with MiXCR, one row per CDR3 protein. Of 330,000 or so distinct CDR3 sequences listed, about 65% are singletons. This clonotype was counted many times.

The J gene is TRBJ2-7, the V gene TRBV6-5; 7 bases agree with TRBD1. The TCR was taken from a middle-aged man with primary liver carcinoma and hepatitis B virus infection. The material sequenced was peripheral blood. For the CDR3, the DNA is TGTGCCAGCAGTTCCTCCTGGACAGGCTACGAGCAGTACTTC. Amino acid sequence: CASSSSWTGYEQYF.